The clone carrying this TCR beta chain turned up a few times. Its antigen is as yet unknown. The V gene lost 4 bases and the J gene lost 5 bases, with 10 bases spanning the gap. Germline values: CDR1 ENHRY, CDR2 SYGVKD. The length of the CDR3 is 13 residues. Here immunoSEQ multiplex PCR was the method, and the copy in TCRdb shows in-frame clones only, minus some. The table has fewer than 65,000 clones, roughly 89% seen once. This record belongs to a study of OX40 agonist ivuxolimab in advanced cancers. The study's findings and limits: Antigen specificity of clonally expanded peripheral T cells was not established.

The chain links TRBV10-3 to TRBJ2-3, with D unclear. The clonotype comes from an adult with an advanced solid tumor such as melanoma, head and neck, liver or kidney cancer. The sample was CD4+ or CD8+ T cells sorted from blood, taken in a trial of the OX40 agonist ivuxolimab. In nucleotides, the CDR3 is TGTGCCATCAGTGTTAGGGATCGAGATACGCAGTATTTT. It codes for CAISVRDRDTQYF.